A selection of T cell receptor beta chains follows, all from one sample in a study of cytomegalovirus exposure and HLA in healthy donors. The assay was immunoSEQ multiplex PCR, and TCRdb's table has in-frame clones only and misses some. The profile shows 150,000 to 200,000 clones, around 84% of them singletons. The source material was PBMCs. The source of these receptors is a man aged 45-65 years in good health and CMV-seropositive. Each CDR3 is given with its conserved first and last residue. D genes are given only for firm matches. Expanded clones get a size class; other rows say once, few or many, or leave the size out.

NA	TRBJ1-1	NA	TRBV6-1	CASSVTVFEAFF	TGTGCCAGCAGTGTGACAGTTTTTGAAGCTTTCTTT
NA	TRBJ2-5	NA	TRBV4-1	CASSQGQRRTETQYF	TGCGCCAGCAGCCAAGGACAACGCCGCACAGAGACCCAGTACTTC
NA	TRBJ1-2	NA	TRBV19	CATRGGGANYGYTF	TGTGCCACCCGCGGGGGGGGAGCTAACTATGGCTACACCTTC
TRBD1	TRBJ1-6	NA	TRBV4-1	CASSQGQGSYNSPLHF	TGCGCCAGCAGCCAAGGACAGGGCTCCTATAATTCACCCCTCCACTTT
TRBD2	TRBJ2-1	few	TRBV5-5	CASSGLAVSDNEQFF	TGTGCCAGCAGCGGGCTAGCGGTTTCGGACAATGAGCAGTTCTTC
TRBD2	TRBJ2-7	NA	TRBV6-1	CASSATSGEGSYEQYF	TGTGCCAGCAGTGCTACTAGCGGGGAAGGTTCCTACGAGCAGTACTTC
TRBD1	TRBJ2-2	NA	TRBV18	CASSPDRGRTGELFF	TGTGCCAGCTCACCAGACAGGGGGCGAACCGGGGAGCTGTTTTTT
TRBD1	TRBJ1-6	NA	TRBV5-4	CASSLDRGPSPLHF	TGTGCCAGCAGCTTGGACAGGGGTCCTTCACCCCTCCACTTT
TRBD1	TRBJ1-1	NA	TRBV27	CASSSVNRGLMNTEAFF	TGTGCCAGCAGTTCCGTAAACAGGGGTCTCATGAACACTGAAGCTTTCTTT
TRBD1	TRBJ1-2	NA	TRBV18	CASSPGTGSGYTF	TGTGCCAGCTCACCAGGGACAGGGAGCGGCTACACCTTC
NA	TRBJ1-2	NA	TRBV15	CATSRESPVDGYTF	TGTGCCACCAGCAGAGAATCTCCGGTCGATGGCTACACCTTC
NA	TRBJ1-2	NA	TRBV6-1	CASTHRDGVGYTF	TGTGCCAGCACCCACAGGGACGGGGTTGGCTACACCTTC
NA	TRBJ1-1	few	TRBV27	CASSPTVNTEAFF	TGTGCCAGCAGCCCGACAGTGAACACTGAAGCTTTCTTT
NA	TRBJ2-3	NA	TRBV27	CASGGLPGPSTDTQYF	TGTGCCAGCGGGGGCCTACCGGGACCTAGCACAGATACGCAGTATTTT
NA	TRBJ2-3	NA	TRBV27	CASSPNTDTQYF	TGTGCCAGCAGTCCCAACACAGATACGCAGTATTTT
TRBD1	TRBJ2-7	NA	TRBV6-1	CASSVQGWVYEQYF	TGTGCCAGCAGTGTACAGGGGTGGGTGTACGAGCAGTACTTC
NA	TRBJ1-1	many	TRBV11-3	CASSSGGFNTEAFF	TGTGCCAGCAGCTCCGGGGGATTCAACACTGAAGCTTTCTTT
NA	TRBJ2-6	NA	TRBV7-7	CAVPAGAFSGANVLTF	TGTGCGGTCCCGGCAGGGGCGTTCTCTGGGGCCAACGTCCTGACTTTC
NA	TRBJ1-5	NA	TRBV27	CASSFGRGNQPQHF	TGTGCCAGCAGCTTCGGGCGGGGCAATCAGCCCCAGCATTTT
NA	TRBJ1-2	NA	TRBV5-1	CASSLEAGSNYGYTF	TGCGCCAGCAGCTTGGAGGCAGGCAGTAACTATGGCTACACCTTC